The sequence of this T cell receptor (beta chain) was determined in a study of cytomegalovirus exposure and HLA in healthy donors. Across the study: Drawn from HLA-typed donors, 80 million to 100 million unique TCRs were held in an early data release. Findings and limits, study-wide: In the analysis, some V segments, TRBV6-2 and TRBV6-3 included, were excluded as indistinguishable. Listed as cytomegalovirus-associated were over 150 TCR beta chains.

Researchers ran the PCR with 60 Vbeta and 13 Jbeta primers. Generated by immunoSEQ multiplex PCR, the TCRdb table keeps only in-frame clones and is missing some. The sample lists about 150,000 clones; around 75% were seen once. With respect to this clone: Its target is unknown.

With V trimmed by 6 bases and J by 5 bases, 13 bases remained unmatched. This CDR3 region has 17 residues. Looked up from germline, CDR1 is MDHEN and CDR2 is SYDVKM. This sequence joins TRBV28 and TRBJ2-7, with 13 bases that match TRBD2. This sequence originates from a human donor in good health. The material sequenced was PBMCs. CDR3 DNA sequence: TGTGCCAGCAGCCTTATTCCCGGGACTAGCGGGATGCACGAGCAGTACTTC. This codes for CASSLIPGTSGMHEQYF.